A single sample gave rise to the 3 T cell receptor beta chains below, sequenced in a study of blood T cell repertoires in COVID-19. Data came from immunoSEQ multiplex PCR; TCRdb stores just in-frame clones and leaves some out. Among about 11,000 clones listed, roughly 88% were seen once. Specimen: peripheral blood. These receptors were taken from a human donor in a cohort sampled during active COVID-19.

The CDR3 DNA reads as TGTGCCACCAGCAGAGATCCATCCACAACTAATGAAAAACTGTTTTTT. It codes for CATSRDPSTTNEKLFF. The rearrangement links TRBV15 to TRBJ1-4; D gene ambiguous. V lost 0 bases and J 0 bases, leaving 8 bases between the germline ends. This CDR3 region has 16 residues. The germline V gene has CDR1 LNHNV and CDR2 YYDKDF (reference sequence).

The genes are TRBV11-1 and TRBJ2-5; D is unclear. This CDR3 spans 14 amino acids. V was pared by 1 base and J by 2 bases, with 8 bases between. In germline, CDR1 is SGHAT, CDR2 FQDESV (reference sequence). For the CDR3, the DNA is TGTGCCAGCAGCTTAGGGCAGTCGCAAGAGACCCAGTACTTC. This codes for CASSLGQSQETQYF.

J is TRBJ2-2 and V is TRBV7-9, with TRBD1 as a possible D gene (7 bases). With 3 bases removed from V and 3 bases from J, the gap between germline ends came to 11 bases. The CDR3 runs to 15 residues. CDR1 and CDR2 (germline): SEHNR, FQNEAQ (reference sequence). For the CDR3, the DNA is TGTGCCAGCAGCTTTCAGGGGGGTGACACCGGGGAGCTGTTTTTT. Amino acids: CASSFQGGDTGELFF.